Included here is one T cell receptor (beta chain) sequence, with context. Its antigen is not known. Sample time point: pretreatment peripheral blood. The study collected 1 to 8 samples per patient, pretreatment and on-treatment. The sample comes from a study of PD-L1 blockade in urothelial cancer. Study information: Previous chemotherapy exposure amounted to 0 to 3 regimens for patients. The study, taken as a whole, reports: Durable benefit was linked to greater 3-week expansion of tumor-associated blood clones. Better survival was predicted when blood TCR clonality before treatment fell below the median.

TCRdb keeps only in-frame clones here, not all; method: immunoSEQ multiplex PCR. Of about 130,000 clones listed, approximately 84% are singletons. Trimming took 5 bases from V and 7 from J; bases not matched to a gene: 5. Germline V gene sequence: CDR1 LNHDA, CDR2 SQIVND (reference sequence). The CDR3 has 14 amino acids. The TCR originated in a man aged 45-65 years with urothelial cancer. The sample here was PBMCs, taken around atezolizumab (anti-PD-L1) treatment. The genes are TRBV19 and TRBJ2-1; TRBD2 agrees at 10 bases. CDR3 region: CASSELAGRNEQFF. Here the CDR3 DNA reads TGTGCCAGTAGTGAACTAGCGGGGCGGAATGAGCAGTTCTTC. The variable domain in full, completed from reference TRBV19 and TRBJ2-1, reads DGGITQSPKYLFRKEGQNVTLSCEQNLNHDAMYWYRQDPGQGLRLIYYSQIVNDFQKGDIAEGYSVSREKKESFPLTVTSAQKNPTAFYLCASSELAGRNEQFFGPGTRLTVL.